These 11 T cell receptor beta chains were sequenced from one sample in a study of blood T cell repertoires in COVID-19. The repertoire was sequenced with immunoSEQ multiplex PCR; TCRdb's copy has only in-frame clones and lacks some. This table has 200,000 or so clones, more than 70% appearing once. Sequenced: peripheral blood. The source is a woman aged 40-49 years who had recovered from COVID-19.

This chain uses TRBV27 with TRBJ2-2, with 8 positions matching TRBD2. Germline values: CDR1 MNHEY, CDR2 SMNVEV (reference sequence). V was clipped by 7 bases and J by 5 bases; unmatched bases: 6. This CDR3 comprises 14 residues. The CDR3 spells CASKPGLGTGELFF. CDR3 DNA: TGTGCCAGCAAACCGGGACTAGGGACCGGGGAGCTGTTTTTT.

A single count supports this clone. The V and J genes are TRBV5-8 and TRBJ2-1, with TRBD2 matching over 8 bases. The ends lost 4 bases at V and 11 bases at J; junction bases unmatched: 11. This CDR3 region has 14 residues. Germline lookup yields CDR1 SGHTS and CDR2 YDEGEE. CDR3 nucleotide sequence: TGTGCCAGCAGCCCCTCGGGACTAGACACAAAGCAGTTCTTC. Translating gives CASSPSGLDTKQFF.

This chain joins TRBV3-1 (or the pseudogene TRBV3-2) and TRBJ2-7; D call uncertain. The CDR3 is 12 amino acids. V was trimmed by 1 base and J by 7 bases, leaving 8 bases between them. CDR1 is LGHDT and CDR2 is YNNKEL in the germline V gene (reference sequence). For the CDR3, the DNA is TGTGCCAGCAGCCAAGGCCCTCGGGAGCAGTACTTC. Amino acids: CASSQGPREQYF.

CDR3 region: CASSLEVGTGNGYTF. DNA of the CDR3: TGTGCCAGCAGCTTAGAAGTTGGGACAGGCAATGGCTACACCTTC. V and J are TRBV7-8 and TRBJ1-2; 8 bases are shared with TRBD1. CDR3 length: 15 amino acids. V gave up 1 base and J gave up 6 bases; unmatched junction bases: 7. Germline V gene sequence: CDR1 SGHVS, CDR2 FQNEAQ.

The chain joins TRBV3-1 (or the pseudogene TRBV3-2) to TRBJ2-2, with 15 bases matching TRBD2. Trimming cost V 5 bases and J 6 bases; bases outside gene matches: 1. Germline-derived CDR1 and CDR2 are LGHDT and YNNKEL (reference sequence). This CDR3 region has 15 residues. In DNA, the CDR3 is TGTGCCAGCAGCGGACTAGCGGGAGGGCCCGGGGAGCTGTTTTTT. Translating it yields CASSGLAGGPGELFF.

This chain's CDR3 is CASTRDRIEAFF. CDR3 coding DNA: TGTGCCAGCACTCGCGACAGGATTGAAGCTTTCTTT. The chain links TRBV2 to TRBJ1-1, with a possible D match to TRBD1 (6 bases). The CDR3 runs 12 residues. Germline loops: CDR1 SNHLY, CDR2 FYNNEI. V lost 7 bases and J lost 7, with 13 bases in between. Full variable domain (remainder filled in from reference TRBV2 and TRBJ1-1): EPEVTQTPSHQVTQMGQEVILRCVPISNHLYFYWYRQILGQKVEFLVSFYNNEISEKSEIFDDQFSVERPDGSNFTLKIRSTKLEDSAMYFCASTRDRIEAFFGQGTRLTVV.

This clone was counted a single time. The V gene is TRBV4-1, the J gene TRBJ1-5, with 9 bases matching TRBD1. Germline V gene lookup returns CDR1 MGHRA and CDR2 YSYEKL. V lost 1 base to trimming and J lost 2 bases; unmatched junction nucleotides: 3. There are 16 residues in the CDR3. The CDR3 DNA sequence: TGCGCCAGCAGCCAAGGGGACAGGGTCGGCAATCAGCCCCAGCATTTT. Amino acid sequence: CASSQGDRVGNQPQHF.

This clone has a single count. The chain joins TRBV5-4 to TRBJ1-1, with D possibly TRBD1 on 6 matching bases. The V end lost 0 bases, the J end lost 3 bases, and 12 bases lay between the germline ends. Germline CDR1 reads SGHNT; CDR2 reads YYREEE (reference sequence). CDR3 length: 15 residues. CDR3 residues: CASSLGDTRDTEAFF. The CDR3 DNA is TGTGCCAGCAGCTTGGGGGACACCCGCGACACTGAAGCTTTCTTT.

This chain joins TRBV11-2 and TRBJ2-7, with D maybe TRBD2 (6 bases). The germline CDR1 and CDR2 sequences are SGHAT and FQNNGV. V lost 2 bases to trimming and J lost 0 bases, with 17 bases between them. The CDR3 is 17 residues long. The CDR3 sequence is CASSLREEGRASYEQYF. The CDR3 DNA reads TGTGCCAGCAGCTTAAGGGAGGAGGGTCGGGCCTCCTACGAGCAGTACTTC.

This clone has just a few counts. The V gene is TRBV4-1, the J gene TRBJ1-3; D unresolved. Per the germline V gene, CDR1 is MGHRA and CDR2 is YSYEKL. Trimming removed 4 bases at V and 3 bases at J, with 16 bases between. There are 16 residues in the CDR3. The DNA for the CDR3 is TGCGCCAGCAGCCTCGGCGGTCTTCTCCGTGGAAACACCATATATTTT. Amino acid sequence: CASSLGGLLRGNTIYF.

This chain links TRBV2 with TRBJ2-2; D may be TRBD2 (5 bases). Trimming removed 3 bases from V and 1 base from J, with 9 bases in between. The CDR3 covers 15 residues. The germline gives CDR1 SNHLY, CDR2 FYNNEI. CDR3: CASSERALNTGELFF. In nucleotides, the CDR3 is TGTGCCAGCAGTGAGAGGGCTCTGAACACCGGGGAGCTGTTTTTT.